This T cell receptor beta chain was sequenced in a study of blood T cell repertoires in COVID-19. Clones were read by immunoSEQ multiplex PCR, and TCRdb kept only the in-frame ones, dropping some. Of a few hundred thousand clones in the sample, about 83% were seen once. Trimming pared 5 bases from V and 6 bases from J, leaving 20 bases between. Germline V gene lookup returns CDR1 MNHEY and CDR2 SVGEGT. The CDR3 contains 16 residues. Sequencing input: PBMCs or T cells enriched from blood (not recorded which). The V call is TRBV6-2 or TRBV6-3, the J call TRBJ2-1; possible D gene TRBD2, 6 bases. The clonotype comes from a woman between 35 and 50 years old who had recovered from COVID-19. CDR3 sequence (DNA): TGTGCCAGCAGTATCCCCGGGACTTGGGTGGTCAATGAGCAGTTCTTC. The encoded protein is CASSIPGTWVVNEQFF.